These T cell receptor beta chains were read from a single sample in a study of blood T cells in healthy people across ages. MiXCR, applied by TCRdb to the 5' RACE reads, yields one record per CDR3 protein. The sample contains fewer than 700,000 distinct CDR3 sequences, roughly 48% of which appear only once. Material for sequencing was blood. These receptors all come from a man older than 75 in good health. Each CDR3 is given with its conserved first and last residue. The D gene is left open where the match is weak. Clone size, where shown, is once, few, many, or a class for clones that have expanded.

j_call v_call clone_size d_call cdr3_nt cdr3_aa
TRBJ2-7 TRBV2 few - TGTGCCAGCAGCCCGTCGGTCAGGCGGGAGCAGTACTTC CASSPSVRREQYF
TRBJ1-6 TRBV30 few - TGTGCCTGGAGGGATAGGGAAAATTCACCCCTCCACTTT CAWRDRENSPLHF
TRBJ2-7 TRBV4-3 few TRBD1 TGCGCCAGCAGCCCGCGCTCGGGGGGACAGGGATCCAACGAGCAGTACTTC CASSPRSGGQGSNEQYF
TRBJ2-1 TRBV6-6 many - TGTGCCAGCAGTTGGGGGGGGGCGTACAATGAGCAGTTCTTC CASSWGGAYNEQFF
TRBJ2-1 TRBV20-1 - - TGCAGTGCTGGACTGGGGTCCAATGAGCAGTTCTTC CSAGLGSNEQFF
TRBJ2-7 TRBV7-2 - TRBD2 TGTGCCAGCAGACTCACAAGCGGGGGCTCCTACGAGCAGTACTTC CASRLTSGGSYEQYF
TRBJ2-1 TRBV5-1 - TRBD2 TGCGCCAGCAGCTTGGCACCGGGACTAGCGGGAATATCCTACAATGAGCAGTTCTTC CASSLAPGLAGISYNEQFF
TRBJ2-2 TRBV7-2 once - TGTGCCAGCAGCTTAGCGATAGGGAACACCGGGGAGCTGTTTTTT CASSLAIGNTGELFF
TRBJ2-5 TRBV12-3/TRBV12-4 - - TGTGCCAGCAGCCCCCCCGTGGGGCGGGAACGCCAAGAGACCCAGTACTTC CASSPPVGRERQETQYF
TRBJ2-7 TRBV3-1 - - TGTGCCAGCAGCCAAGATAGCCTCGGCTACGAGCAGTACTTC CASSQDSLGYEQYF
TRBJ2-3 TRBV9 few - TGTGCCAGCAGCGTAGAGGGGGAGACGCAGTATTTT CASSVEGETQYF
TRBJ2-1 TRBV11-2 - - TGTGCCAGCAGTTCAACCGTCGGGAGCTCCTACAATGAGCAGTTCTTC CASSSTVGSSYNEQFF
TRBJ1-6 TRBV7-2 - - TGTGCCAGCAGCCCCGACGGTACCCCCGGTTCACTCCTCCACTTT CASSPDGTPGSLLHF
TRBJ2-7 TRBV5-1 few TRBD1 TGCGCCAGCAGCCCCCGTCCGGGACAGGGTGCCGAGCAGTACTTC CASSPRPGQGAEQYF
TRBJ2-3 TRBV9 - - TGTGCCAGCAGCGTATCGCCGGCCCAATCAGATACGCAGTATTTT CASSVSPAQSDTQYF
TRBJ1-1 TRBV11-2 - - TGTGCCAGCAGCTTAGGGTGGAGGACCTTTGAAGCTTTCTTT CASSLGWRTFEAFF
TRBJ1-2 TRBV29-1 - - TGCAGCGTTGAATCGTCCGACTATGGCTACACCTTC CSVESSDYGYTF
TRBJ2-2 TRBV10-3 - TRBD1 TGTGCCACGGGGGAAACAGGGGGCGATACCGGGGAGCTGTTTTTT CATGETGGDTGELFF
TRBJ2-6 TRBV29-1 - - TGCAGCGTTGTGGGAATCTCTGGGGCCAACGTCCTGACTTTC CSVVGISGANVLTF
TRBJ2-3 TRBV29-1 few - TGCAGCGTTGGGAGCGGCCTTAACACAGATACGCAGTATTTT CSVGSGLNTDTQYF
TRBJ1-2 TRBV20-1 - - TGCAGTGCTGTGAGTCATACTAACTATGGCTACACCTTC CSAVSHTNYGYTF
TRBJ2-5 TRBV20-1 - - TGCAGTGCTATCGGGACCCCCAAACAGGAGGCCCAGTACTTC CSAIGTPKQEAQYF
TRBJ2-7 TRBV7-2 - - TGTGCCAGCAGCTTAACCCGGGGCGAGCAGTACTTC CASSLTRGEQYF
TRBJ2-6 TRBV28 few - TGTGCCAGCAGTTCCGCTGGGGCCAACGTCCTGACTTTC CASSSAGANVLTF
TRBJ2-7 TRBV20-1 - - TGCAGTGCGCGAGGGGCCAGGATAGAGTACGAGCAGTACTTC CSARGARIEYEQYF
TRBJ1-1 TRBV28 - - TGTGCCAGCAGCCCGTTGTCCGGGGGGGGAGGTACTGAAGCTTTCTTT CASSPLSGGGGTEAFF
TRBJ1-1 TRBV6-5 many - TGTGCCAGCAGTTCATCCTCCGGGGCTCAAGCTTTCTTT CASSSSSGAQAFF
TRBJ2-7 TRBV11-2 few - TGTGCCAGCAGCAATTCAGACACCTCCTACGAGCAGTACTTC CASSNSDTSYEQYF
TRBJ2-4 TRBV3-1 - - TGTGCCAGCAGCCTCCGCTACGGTGCTGGTACCAAAAACATTCAGTACTTC CASSLRYGAGTKNIQYF
TRBJ2-7 TRBV10-3 - TRBD1 TGTGCCATCAGTGAGGCGACAGGGGGTGGATACGAGCAGTACTTC CAISEATGGGYEQYF
TRBJ1-4 TRBV20-1 once TRBD1 TGCAGTGTCAGGGGACAGGGCTCAAGAAGGGAAAAACTGTTTTTT CSVRGQGSRREKLFF
TRBJ2-2 TRBV12-3/TRBV12-4 once - TGTGCCAGCATCCCCACGAGCATATCGAACACCGGGGAGCTGTTTTTT CASIPTSISNTGELFF
TRBJ1-1 TRBV12-3/TRBV12-4 - - TGTGCCAGCAGTTTTCGGACCCTCCTTCCCACTGAAGCTTTCTTT CASSFRTLLPTEAFF
TRBJ1-4 TRBV20-1 few - TGCAGTGTTGAGGGACATTTTAATGAAAAACTGTTTTTT CSVEGHFNEKLFF
TRBJ2-1 TRBV20-1 - TRBD1 TGCAGTGCTAGAACGGGACAGGGGGCCGGTGAGCAGTTCTTC CSARTGQGAGEQFF
TRBJ2-6 TRBV5-1 - - TGCGCCAGCAGCCCGGGACAACTCTCTGGGGCCAACGTCCTGACTTTC CASSPGQLSGANVLTF
TRBJ2-3 TRBV6-6 many - TGTGCCAGCAGTTACTCGGTCGGGCGGGCTAGAGATACGCAGTATTTT CASSYSVGRARDTQYF
TRBJ1-4 TRBV20-1 - - TGCAGTGCTTCGAAGAAGAATGAAAAACTGTTTTTT CSASKKNEKLFF
TRBJ2-1 TRBV15 - TRBD1 TGTGCCACCAGCAGAGACCCGGACAGGGCTGATGAGCAGTTCTTC CATSRDPDRADEQFF